These 12 T cell receptor beta chains came from one sample sequenced in a study of blood T cell repertoires in COVID-19 (dated by TCRdb to 2018 to 2020). Libraries came from the immunoSEQ multiplex PCR assay. Sourced from immuneACCESS, this table was stored by TCRdb with only in-frame sequences that have V and J called. A share of the clones is absent; for the studies checked, an unresolved V gene accounts for under half, and the remainder has no known explanation. In this sample the table shows some 300,000 clones, roughly nine tenths of which occur a single time. Approximately 4.1% of the sample is held by the ten biggest clonotypes. Material for sequencing was PBMCs or T cells enriched from blood (not recorded which). These receptors were obtained from a woman in her 30s who had been exposed to COVID-19.

V usage is TRBV4-2 and J usage is TRBJ1-3; 7 bases align to TRBD1. The CDR3 is made up of 14 amino acids. Germline CDR1 LGHNA, CDR2 YNFKEQ. Trimming at V came to 3 bases and at J to 8 bases, leaving 7 bases not matched to a gene. The CDR3 is CASSHTGAADTIYF. CDR3 nucleotide sequence: TGTGCCAGCAGCCATACAGGGGCGGCTGACACCATATATTTT.

CDR3: CATGRQGFYGYTF. CDR3 nucleotide sequence: TGTGCCACTGGAAGACAGGGCTTCTATGGCTACACCTTC. J is TRBJ1-2 and V is TRBV5-6; 7 nucleotides align to TRBD1. Per the germline V gene, CDR1 is SGHDT and CDR2 is YYEEEE. This CDR3 is 13 amino acids long. With V trimmed by 9 bases and J by 4 bases, 9 bases remained unmatched.

The chain employs TRBV4-3 and TRBJ2-7, with 12 bases aligning to TRBD2. Germline CDR1 is LGHNA and CDR2 is YSLEER. The CDR3 is 16 residues long. V dropped 4 bases and J dropped 0; count of bases not matched to a gene: 4. DNA for the CDR3: TGCGCCAGCAGCCTGGGACTAGCGGGTTCCTCCTACGAGCAGTACTTC. It specifies CASSLGLAGSSYEQYF.

The chain combines TRBV28 with TRBJ2-7; D unresolved. This CDR3 is built from 12 residues. Trimming cost V 6 bases and J 0 bases, with 6 bases left between them. Per the germline V gene, CDR1 is MDHEN and CDR2 is SYDVKM. The CDR3 sequence is CASRQTSYEQYF. The CDR3 DNA is TGTGCCAGCAGACAAACCTCCTACGAGCAGTACTTC.

The sample holds a few counts of this clone. The V gene is TRBV3-1 (or the pseudogene TRBV3-2), the J gene TRBJ2-3, with 8 nucleotides matching TRBD2. The CDR3 has 18 residues. CDR1 is LGHDT, CDR2 YNNKEL, per germline (reference sequence). The junction had 14 bases not matched to a gene; V was cut back by 4 bases and J by 2 bases. DNA of the CDR3: TGTGCCAGCAGCCTCGTCGGGTTAGTCGGGGGGGCCACAGATACGCAGTATTTT. Translating it yields CASSLVGLVGGATDTQYF.

Written as DNA, the CDR3 is TGCGCCAGCAGCTCGACAGGGGGCGCGAACACTGAAGCTTTCTTT. The encoded protein is CASSSTGGANTEAFF. The V gene is TRBV5-1, the J gene TRBJ1-1; TRBD1 matches at 10 bases. Unmatched junction bases numbered 3, after V lost 3 bases and J lost 1 base. The CDR3 loop spans 15 amino acids. CDR1 is SGHRS and CDR2 is YFSETQ in the germline V gene. Combining the CDR3 with reference TRBV5-1 and TRBJ1-1 gives the whole variable domain KAGVTQTPRYLIKTRGQQVTLSCSPISGHRSVSWYQQTPGQGLQFLFEYFSETQRNKGNFPGRFSGRQFSNSRSEMNVSTLELGDSALYLCASSSTGGANTEAFFGQGTRLTVV.

V and J are TRBV7-8 and TRBJ2-3, with 8 bases fitting TRBD2. This CDR3 is built from 15 residues. V was pared by 3 bases and J by 6 bases, with 8 bases of the junction left unmatched. CDR1 is SGHVS, CDR2 FQNEAQ, per germline. This chain's CDR3 is CASSFRAGVQDTQYF. For the CDR3, the DNA is TGTGCCAGCAGCTTCCGAGCGGGGGTCCAGGATACGCAGTATTTT.

The rearrangement links TRBV7-2 to TRBJ1-5; no definite D call. Germline CDR1 is SGHTA and CDR2 is FQGNSA. Trimming shortened V by 3 bases and J by 0 bases, and 9 bases separated the two germline ends. The CDR3 consists of 15 residues. CDR3: CASSFLGPSNQPQHF. Here the CDR3 DNA reads TGTGCCAGCAGCTTCCTGGGCCCTAGCAATCAGCCCCAGCATTTT.

The V call is TRBV7-8, the J call TRBJ2-7; 9 nucleotides agree with TRBD1. Trimming removed 2 bases from V and 4 bases from J; junction bases left unmatched: 12. The length of the CDR3 is 17 residues. Germline lookup yields CDR1 SGHVS and CDR2 FQNEAQ. The CDR3 nucleotides are TGTGCCAGCAGCTTAAGGACCGCCGGGACAGGGAGTTACGAGCAGTACTTC. Protein: CASSLRTAGTGSYEQYF. The complete variable domain, with remaining parts taken from reference TRBV7-8 and TRBJ2-7, reads GAGVSQSPRYKVAKRGQDVALRCDPISGHVSLFWYQQALGQGPEFLTYFQNEAQLDKSGLPSDRFFAERPEGSVSTLKIQRTQQEDSAVYLCASSLRTAGTGSYEQYFGPGTRLTVT.

V is TRBV6-5 and J is TRBJ2-7; D is ambiguous. The CDR3 length is 13 residues. Trimming stripped 5 bases from V and 2 bases from J, with 10 bases between. Looked up from germline, CDR1 is MNHEY and CDR2 is SVGAGI. The CDR3 is CASSRELTYEQYF. CDR3 in DNA: TGTGCCAGCAGTCGCGAGCTAACCTACGAGCAGTACTTC.

CDR3 nucleotide sequence: TGCGCCAGCAGCTCTAGTCCCGGGACAGGGGAAGCTTTCTTT. Its protein is CASSSSPGTGEAFF. J is TRBJ1-1 and V is TRBV5-1, with TRBD1 matching 9 bases. Per germline, CDR1 SGHRS and CDR2 YFSETQ. The CDR3 has 14 residues. The trim removed 3 bases at V and 8 bases at J, leaving 8 bases unmatched.

This chain joins TRBV7-9 and TRBJ1-3; no reliable D call. The CDR3 has 12 residues. V dropped 2 bases and J dropped 7 bases, with 6 bases sitting between them. In germline, CDR1 is SEHNR, CDR2 FQNEAQ (reference sequence). The CDR3 DNA sequence: TGTGCCAGCAGCTTACCTCGGAACACCATATATTTT. It encodes CASSLPRNTIYF.